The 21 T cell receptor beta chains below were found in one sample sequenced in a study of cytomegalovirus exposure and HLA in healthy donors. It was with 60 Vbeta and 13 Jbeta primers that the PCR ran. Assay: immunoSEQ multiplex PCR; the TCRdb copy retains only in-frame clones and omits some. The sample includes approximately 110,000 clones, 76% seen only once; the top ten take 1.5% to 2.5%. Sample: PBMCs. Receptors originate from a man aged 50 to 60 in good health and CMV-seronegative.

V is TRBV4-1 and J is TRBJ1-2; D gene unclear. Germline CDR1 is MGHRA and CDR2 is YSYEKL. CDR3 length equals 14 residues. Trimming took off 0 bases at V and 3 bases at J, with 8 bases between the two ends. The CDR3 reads CASSQDPSYYGYTF. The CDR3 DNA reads TGCGCCAGCAGCCAAGATCCTAGCTACTATGGCTACACCTTC.

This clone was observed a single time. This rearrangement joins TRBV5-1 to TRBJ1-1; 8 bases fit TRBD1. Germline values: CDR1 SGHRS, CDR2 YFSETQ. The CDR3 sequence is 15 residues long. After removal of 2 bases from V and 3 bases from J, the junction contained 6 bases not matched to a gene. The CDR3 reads CASSLITGGDTEAFF. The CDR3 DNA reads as TGCGCCAGCAGCTTAATCACAGGGGGGGACACTGAAGCTTTCTTT. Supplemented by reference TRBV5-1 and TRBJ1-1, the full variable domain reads KAGVTQTPRYLIKTRGQQVTLSCSPISGHRSVSWYQQTPGQGLQFLFEYFSETQRNKGNFPGRFSGRQFSNSRSEMNVSTLELGDSALYLCASSLITGGDTEAFFGQGTRLTVV.

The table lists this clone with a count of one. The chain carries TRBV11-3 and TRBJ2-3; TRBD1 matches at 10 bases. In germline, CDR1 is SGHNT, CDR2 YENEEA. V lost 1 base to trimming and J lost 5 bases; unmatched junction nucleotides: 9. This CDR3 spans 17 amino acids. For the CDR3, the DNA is TGTGCCAGCAGCTTAGCAACTGGGACAGGGGAGGGAGATACGCAGTATTTT. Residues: CASSLATGTGEGDTQYF. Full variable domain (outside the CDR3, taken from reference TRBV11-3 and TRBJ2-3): EAGVVQSPRYKIIEKKQPVAFWCNPISGHNTLYWYLQNLGQGPELLIRYENEEAVDDSQLPKDRFSAERLKGVDSTLKIQPAELGDSAVYLCASSLATGTGEGDTQYFGPGTRLTVL.

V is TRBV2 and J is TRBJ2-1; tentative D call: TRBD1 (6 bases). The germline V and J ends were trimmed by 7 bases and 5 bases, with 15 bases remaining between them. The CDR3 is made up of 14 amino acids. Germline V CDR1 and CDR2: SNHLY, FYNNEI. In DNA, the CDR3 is TGTGCCAGCATGCTAGGGGGTGCTAACAATGAGCAGTTCTTC. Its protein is CASMLGGANNEQFF.

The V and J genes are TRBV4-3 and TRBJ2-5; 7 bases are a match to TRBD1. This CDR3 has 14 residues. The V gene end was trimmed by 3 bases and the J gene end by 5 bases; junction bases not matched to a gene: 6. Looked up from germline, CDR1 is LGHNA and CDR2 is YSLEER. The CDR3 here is CASSQEDRVETQYF. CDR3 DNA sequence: TGCGCCAGCAGCCAGGAAGACAGGGTGGAGACCCAGTACTTC.

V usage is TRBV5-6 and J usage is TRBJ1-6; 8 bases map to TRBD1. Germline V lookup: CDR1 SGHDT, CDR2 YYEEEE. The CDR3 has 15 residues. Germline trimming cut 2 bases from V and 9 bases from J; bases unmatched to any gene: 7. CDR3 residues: CASSFLDRVGSPLHF. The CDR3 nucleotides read TGTGCCAGCAGCTTCCTGGACAGGGTGGGTTCACCCCTCCACTTT.

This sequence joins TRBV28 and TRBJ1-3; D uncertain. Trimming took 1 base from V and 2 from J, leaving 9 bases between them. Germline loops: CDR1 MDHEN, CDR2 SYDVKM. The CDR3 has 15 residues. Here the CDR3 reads CASSLFRSAGNTIYF. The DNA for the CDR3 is TGTGCCAGCAGTTTATTTCGAAGCGCTGGAAACACCATATATTTT. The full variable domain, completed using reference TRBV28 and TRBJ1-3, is DVKVTQSSRYLVKRTGEKVFLECVQDMDHENMFWYRQDPGLGLRLIYFSYDVKMKEKGDIPEGYSVSREKKERFSLILESASTNQTSMYLCASSLFRSAGNTIYFGEGSWLTVV.

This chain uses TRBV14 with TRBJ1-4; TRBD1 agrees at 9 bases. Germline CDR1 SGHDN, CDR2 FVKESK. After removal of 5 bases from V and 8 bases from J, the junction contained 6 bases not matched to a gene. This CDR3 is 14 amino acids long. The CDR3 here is CASSTSGTGEKLFF. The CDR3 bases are TGTGCCAGCAGCACCTCCGGGACAGGGGAAAAACTGTTTTTT.

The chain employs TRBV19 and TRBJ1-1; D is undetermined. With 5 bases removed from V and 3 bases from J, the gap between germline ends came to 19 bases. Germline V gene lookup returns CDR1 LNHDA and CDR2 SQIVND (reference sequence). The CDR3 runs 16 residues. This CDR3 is CASSGRRGVRDTEAFF. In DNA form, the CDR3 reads TGTGCCAGTAGTGGACGGCGGGGAGTAAGGGACACTGAAGCTTTCTTT.

The chain's CDR3 is CASSPGGGRNYGYTF. The CDR3 nucleotides read TGTGCCAGCAGCCCTGGGGGGGGACGGAACTATGGCTACACCTTC. This chain joins TRBV7-9 and TRBJ1-2; D is perhaps TRBD1 (5 bases). This CDR3 region has 15 residues. In germline, CDR1 is SEHNR, CDR2 FQNEAQ (reference sequence). Trimming stripped 5 bases from V and 2 bases from J, with 15 bases between. Supplemented by reference TRBV7-9 and TRBJ1-2, the full variable domain reads DTGVSQNPRHKITKRGQNVTFRCDPISEHNRLYWYRQTLGQGPEFLTYFQNEAQLEKSRLLSDRFSAERPKGSFSTLEIQRTEQGDSAMYLCASSPGGGRNYGYTFGSGTRLTVV.

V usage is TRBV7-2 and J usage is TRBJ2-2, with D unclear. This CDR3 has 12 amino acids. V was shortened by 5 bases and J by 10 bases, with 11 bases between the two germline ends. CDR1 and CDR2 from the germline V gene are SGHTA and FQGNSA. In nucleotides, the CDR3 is TGTGCCAGCAGCCACCGAGGAGCGGAGCTGTTTTTT. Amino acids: CASSHRGAELFF.

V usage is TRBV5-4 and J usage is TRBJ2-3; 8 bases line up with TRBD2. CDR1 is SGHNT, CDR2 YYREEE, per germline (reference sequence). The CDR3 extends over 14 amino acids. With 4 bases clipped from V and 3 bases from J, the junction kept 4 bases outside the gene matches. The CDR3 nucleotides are TGTGCCAGCAGCGACGGGACTAGGACAGATACGCAGTATTTT. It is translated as CASSDGTRTDTQYF.

In DNA, the CDR3 is TGTGCCAGCAGCCCCGGACAGGAACTCAATCAGCCCCAGCATTTT. Translation: CASSPGQELNQPQHF. The chain combines TRBV7-2 with TRBJ1-5, with 7 bases aligning to TRBD1. In germline, CDR1 is SGHTA, CDR2 FQGNSA. Trimming at V came to 5 bases and at J to 3 bases, leaving 7 bases not matched to a gene. There are 15 residues in the CDR3.

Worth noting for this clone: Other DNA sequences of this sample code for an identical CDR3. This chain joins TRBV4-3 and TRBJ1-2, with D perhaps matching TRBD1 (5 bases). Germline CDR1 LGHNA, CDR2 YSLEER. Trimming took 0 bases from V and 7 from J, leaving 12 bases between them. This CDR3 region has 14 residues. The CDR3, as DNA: TGCGCCAGCAGCCAAGAAGGGCAGGGCTTTGGCTACACCTTC. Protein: CASSQEGQGFGYTF.

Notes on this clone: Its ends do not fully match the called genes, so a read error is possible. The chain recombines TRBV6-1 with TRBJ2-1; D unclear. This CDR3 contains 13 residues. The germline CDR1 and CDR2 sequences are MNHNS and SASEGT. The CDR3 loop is CASSPSGSNGQFF. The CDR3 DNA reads TGTGCCAGCAGTCCATCCGGTAGCAATGGGCAGTTCTTC.

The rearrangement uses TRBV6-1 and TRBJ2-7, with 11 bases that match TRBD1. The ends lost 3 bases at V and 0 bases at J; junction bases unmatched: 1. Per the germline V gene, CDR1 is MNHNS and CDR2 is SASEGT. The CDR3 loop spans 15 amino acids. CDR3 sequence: CASSEGQGVSYEQYV. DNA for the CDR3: TGTGCCAGCAGTGAGGGACAGGGGGTCTCCTACGAGCAGTACGTC.

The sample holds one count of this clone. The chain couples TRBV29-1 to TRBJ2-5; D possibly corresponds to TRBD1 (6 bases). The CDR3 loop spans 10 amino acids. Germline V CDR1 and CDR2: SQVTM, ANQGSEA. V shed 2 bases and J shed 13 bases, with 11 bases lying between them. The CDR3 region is CSVERGMRYF. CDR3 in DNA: TGCAGCGTTGAAAGGGGGATGCGGTACTTC. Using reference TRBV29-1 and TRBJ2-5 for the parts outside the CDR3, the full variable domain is SAVISQKPSRDICQRGTSLTIQCQVDSQVTMMFWYRQQPGQSLTLIATANQGSEATYESGFVIDKFPISRPNLTFSTLTVSNMSPEDSSIYLCSVERGMRYFGPGTRLLVL.

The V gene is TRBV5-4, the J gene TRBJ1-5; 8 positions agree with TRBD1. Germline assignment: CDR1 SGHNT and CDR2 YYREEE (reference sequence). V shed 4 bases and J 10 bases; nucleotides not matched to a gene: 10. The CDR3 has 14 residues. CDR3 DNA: TGTGCCAGCAGCGTCCAGGGGGCGGCTCGCCCCCAGCATTTT. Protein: CASSVQGAARPQHF.

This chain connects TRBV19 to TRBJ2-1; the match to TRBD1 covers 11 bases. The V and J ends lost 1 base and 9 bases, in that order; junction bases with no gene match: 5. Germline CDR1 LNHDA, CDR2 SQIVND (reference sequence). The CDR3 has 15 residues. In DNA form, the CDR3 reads TGTGCCAGTAGTATAGTGGCTGGGACAGGGGGTGAGCAGTTCTTC. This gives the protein CASSIVAGTGGEQFF.

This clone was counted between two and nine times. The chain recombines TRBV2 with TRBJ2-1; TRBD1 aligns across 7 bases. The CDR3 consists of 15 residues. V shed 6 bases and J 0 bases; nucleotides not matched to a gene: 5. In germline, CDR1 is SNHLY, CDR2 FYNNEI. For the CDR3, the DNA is TGTGCCAGCAGGCGGACAGGTAACTCCTACAATGAGCAGTTCTTC. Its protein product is CASRRTGNSYNEQFF.

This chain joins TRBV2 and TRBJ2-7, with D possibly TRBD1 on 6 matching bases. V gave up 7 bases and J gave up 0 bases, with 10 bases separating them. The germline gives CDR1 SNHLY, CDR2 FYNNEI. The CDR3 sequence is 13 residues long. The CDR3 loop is CASTRGSSYEQYV. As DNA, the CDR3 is TGTGCCAGCACGAGGGGGAGCTCCTACGAGCAGTACGTC.